This T cell receptor beta chain came from a study of neurological immune-mediated disorders. General study results and limits: Sharing of CDR3 amino acid sequences among expanded clones across subjects was absent, suggesting private repertoires in all groups.

There are 13 residues in the CDR3. Germline loops: CDR1 MDHEN, CDR2 SYDVKM. Trimming shortened V by 4 bases and J by 3 bases, and 9 bases separated the two germline ends. For sorted libraries, the input was some 1 million CD4+ or CD8+ T cells. This clonotype appeared many times. Its matching antigen is unknown. 5'RACE with 10-nucleotide random UMIs generated the cDNA. Over 190 million TCR-beta sequences from 15-18 subjects came out of each sequencing run. TCRdb reanalysed the 5' RACE reads using MiXCR and keeps one entry per CDR3 protein. The sample has fewer than 45,000 distinct CDR3 sequences, more than 5% seen once.

The chain employs TRBV28 and TRBJ2-5; D possibly corresponds to TRBD2 (5 bases). Material: CD4+ T cells from blood. The clonotype originates from a woman aged 40 to 50 in good health. DNA for the CDR3: TGTGCCAGCAGTTCACGGGATAAAGAGACCCAGTACTTC. Residues: CASSSRDKETQYF. The full variable domain, with the rest looked up from reference TRBV28 and TRBJ2-5, is DVKVTQSSRYLVKRTGEKVFLECVQDMDHENMFWYRQDPGLGLRLIYFSYDVKMKEKGDIPEGYSVSREKKERFSLILESASTNQTSMYLCASSSRDKETQYFGPGTRLLVL.